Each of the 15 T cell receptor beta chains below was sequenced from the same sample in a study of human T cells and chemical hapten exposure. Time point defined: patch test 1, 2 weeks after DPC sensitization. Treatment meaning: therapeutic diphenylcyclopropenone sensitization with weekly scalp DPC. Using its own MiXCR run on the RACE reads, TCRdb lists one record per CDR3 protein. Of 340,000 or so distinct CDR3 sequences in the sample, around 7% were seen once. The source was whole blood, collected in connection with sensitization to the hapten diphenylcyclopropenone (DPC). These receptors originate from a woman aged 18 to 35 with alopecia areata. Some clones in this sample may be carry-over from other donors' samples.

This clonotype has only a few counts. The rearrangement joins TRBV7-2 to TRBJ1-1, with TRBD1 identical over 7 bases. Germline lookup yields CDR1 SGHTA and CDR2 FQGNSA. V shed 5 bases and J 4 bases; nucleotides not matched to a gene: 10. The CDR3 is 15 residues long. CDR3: CASSPLRGQGTEAFF. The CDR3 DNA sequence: TGTGCCAGCAGCCCATTAAGGGGGCAAGGCACTGAAGCTTTCTTT.

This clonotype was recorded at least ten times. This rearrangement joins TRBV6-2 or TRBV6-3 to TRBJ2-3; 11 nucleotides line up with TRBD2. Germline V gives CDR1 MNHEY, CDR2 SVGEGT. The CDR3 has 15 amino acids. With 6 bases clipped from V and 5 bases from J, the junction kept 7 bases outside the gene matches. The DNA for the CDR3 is TGTGCCAGCAGGATTATAGCGGGGGGGCAAGATACGCAGTATTTT. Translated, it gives CASRIIAGGQDTQYF.

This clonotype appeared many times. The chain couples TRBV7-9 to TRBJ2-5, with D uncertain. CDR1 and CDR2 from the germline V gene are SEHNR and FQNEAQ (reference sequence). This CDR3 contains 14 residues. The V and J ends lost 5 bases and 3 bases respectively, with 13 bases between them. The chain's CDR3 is CASSLPSGEETQYF. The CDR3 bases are TGTGCCAGCAGCCTCCCCTCTGGGGAAGAGACCCAGTACTTC.

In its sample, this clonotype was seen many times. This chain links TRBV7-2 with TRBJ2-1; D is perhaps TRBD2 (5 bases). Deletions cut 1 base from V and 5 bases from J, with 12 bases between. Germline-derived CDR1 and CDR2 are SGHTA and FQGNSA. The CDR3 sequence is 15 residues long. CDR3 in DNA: TGTGCCAGCAGCTTAGTTGGAGGAATCGACAATGAGCAGTTCTTC. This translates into CASSLVGGIDNEQFF.

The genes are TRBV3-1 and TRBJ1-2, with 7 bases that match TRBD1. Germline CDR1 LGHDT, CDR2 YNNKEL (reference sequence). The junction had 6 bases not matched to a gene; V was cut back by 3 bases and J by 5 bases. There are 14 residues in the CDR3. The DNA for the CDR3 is TGTGCCAGCAGCCATCGTGAGGGGGCTTATGGCTACACCTTC. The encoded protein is CASSHREGAYGYTF.

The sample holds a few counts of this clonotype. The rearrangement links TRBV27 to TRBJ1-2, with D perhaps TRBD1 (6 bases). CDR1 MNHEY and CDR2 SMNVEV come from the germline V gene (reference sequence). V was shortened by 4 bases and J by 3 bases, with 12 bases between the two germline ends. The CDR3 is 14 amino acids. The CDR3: CASSSLRGDYGYTF. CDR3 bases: TGTGCCAGCAGTTCACTCAGGGGAGACTATGGCTACACCTTC.

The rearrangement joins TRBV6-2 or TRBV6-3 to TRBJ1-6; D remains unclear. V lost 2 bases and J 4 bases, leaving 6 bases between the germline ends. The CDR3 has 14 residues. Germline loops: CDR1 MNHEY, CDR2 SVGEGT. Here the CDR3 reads CASSYGLYNSPLHF. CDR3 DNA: TGTGCCAGCAGTTACGGACTTTATAATTCACCCCTCCACTTT.

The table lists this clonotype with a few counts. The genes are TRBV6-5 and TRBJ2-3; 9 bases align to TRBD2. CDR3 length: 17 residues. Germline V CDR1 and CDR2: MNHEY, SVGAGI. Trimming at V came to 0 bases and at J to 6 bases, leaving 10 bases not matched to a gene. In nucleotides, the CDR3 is TGTGCCAGCAGTTACTCCCTCTGGCGGGGGGGCCCGGATACGCAGTATTTT. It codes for CASSYSLWRGGPDTQYF.

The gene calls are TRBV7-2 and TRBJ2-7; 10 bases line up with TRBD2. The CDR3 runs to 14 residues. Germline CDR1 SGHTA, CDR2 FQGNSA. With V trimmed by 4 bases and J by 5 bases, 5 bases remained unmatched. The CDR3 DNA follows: TGTGCCAGCAGCTCCACCGGGACTAGCGACGAGCAGTACTTC. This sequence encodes CASSSTGTSDEQYF.

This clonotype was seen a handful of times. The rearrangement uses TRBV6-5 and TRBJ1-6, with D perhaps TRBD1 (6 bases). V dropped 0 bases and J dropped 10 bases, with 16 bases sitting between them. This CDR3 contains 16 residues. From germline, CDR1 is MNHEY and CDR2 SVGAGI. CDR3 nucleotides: TGTGCCAGCAGTTACTCGATCTCAGGGGAGGGATCACCCCTCCACTTT. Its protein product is CASSYSISGEGSPLHF.

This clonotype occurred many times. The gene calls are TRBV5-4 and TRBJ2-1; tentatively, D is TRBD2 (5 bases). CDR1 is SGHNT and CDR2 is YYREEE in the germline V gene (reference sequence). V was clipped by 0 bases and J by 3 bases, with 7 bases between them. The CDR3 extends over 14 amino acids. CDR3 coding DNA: TGTGCCAGCAGCTTGGATCGGGGCTACAATGAGCAGTTCTTC. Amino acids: CASSLDRGYNEQFF.

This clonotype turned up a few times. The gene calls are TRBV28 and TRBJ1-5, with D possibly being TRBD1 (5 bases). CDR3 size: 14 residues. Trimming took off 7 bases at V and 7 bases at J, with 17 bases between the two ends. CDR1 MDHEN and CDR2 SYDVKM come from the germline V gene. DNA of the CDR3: TGTGCCAGCAATACCGCGGGACTCAGACAGCCCCAGCATTTT. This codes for CASNTAGLRQPQHF.

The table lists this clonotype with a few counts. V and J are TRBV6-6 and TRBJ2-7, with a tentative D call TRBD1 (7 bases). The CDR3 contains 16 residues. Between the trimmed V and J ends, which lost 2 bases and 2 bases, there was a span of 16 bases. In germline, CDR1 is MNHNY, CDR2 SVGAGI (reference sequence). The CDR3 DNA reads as TGTGCCAGCAGTTACGGAGGAGGGGGCGCAACCTACGAGCAGTACTTC. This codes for CASSYGGGGATYEQYF.

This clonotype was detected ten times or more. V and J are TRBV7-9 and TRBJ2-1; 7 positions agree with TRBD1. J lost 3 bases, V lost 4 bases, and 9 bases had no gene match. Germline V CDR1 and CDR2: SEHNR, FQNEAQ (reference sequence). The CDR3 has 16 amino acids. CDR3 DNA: TGTGCCAGCAGCTCCAGAAGGGACAGTCACTACAATGAGCAGTTCTTC. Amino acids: CASSSRRDSHYNEQFF.

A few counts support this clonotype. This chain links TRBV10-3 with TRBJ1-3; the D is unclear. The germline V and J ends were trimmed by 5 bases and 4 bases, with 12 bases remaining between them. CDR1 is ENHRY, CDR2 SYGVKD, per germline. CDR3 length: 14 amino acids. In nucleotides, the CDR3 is TGTGCCATCAGTATGAGCCTGGAAGGAAACACCATATATTTT. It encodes CAISMSLEGNTIYF.